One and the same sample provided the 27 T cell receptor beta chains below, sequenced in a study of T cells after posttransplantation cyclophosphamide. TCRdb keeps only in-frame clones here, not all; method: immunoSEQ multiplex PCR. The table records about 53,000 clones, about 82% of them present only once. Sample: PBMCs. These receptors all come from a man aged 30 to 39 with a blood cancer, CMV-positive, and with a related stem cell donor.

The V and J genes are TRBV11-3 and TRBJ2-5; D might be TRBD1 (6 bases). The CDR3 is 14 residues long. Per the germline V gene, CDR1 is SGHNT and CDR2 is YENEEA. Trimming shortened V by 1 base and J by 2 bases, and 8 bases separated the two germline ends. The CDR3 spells CASSLGGPQETQYF. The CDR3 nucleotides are TGTGCCAGCAGCTTAGGGGGGCCACAAGAGACCCAGTACTTC.

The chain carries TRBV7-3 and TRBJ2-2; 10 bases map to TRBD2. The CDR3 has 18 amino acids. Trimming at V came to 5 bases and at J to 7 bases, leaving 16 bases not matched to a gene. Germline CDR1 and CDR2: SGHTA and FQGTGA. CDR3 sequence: CASSPPDRLAGAGGELFF. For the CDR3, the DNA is TGTGCCAGCAGCCCCCCTGACCGGCTAGCGGGAGCGGGCGGGGAGCTGTTTTTT.

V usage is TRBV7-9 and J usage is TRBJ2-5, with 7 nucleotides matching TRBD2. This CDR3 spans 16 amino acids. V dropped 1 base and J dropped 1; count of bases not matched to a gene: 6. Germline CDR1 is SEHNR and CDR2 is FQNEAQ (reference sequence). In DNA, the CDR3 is TGTGCCAGCAGCTTAGGGGGGGGAGCGGCCCAAGAGACCCAGTACTTC. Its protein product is CASSLGGGAAQETQYF.

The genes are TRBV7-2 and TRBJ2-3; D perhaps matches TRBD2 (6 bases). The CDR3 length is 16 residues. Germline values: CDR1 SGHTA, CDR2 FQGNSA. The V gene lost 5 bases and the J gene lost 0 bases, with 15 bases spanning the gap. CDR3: CASSPSTGGSTDTQYF. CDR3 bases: TGTGCCAGCAGCCCATCCACCGGGGGAAGCACAGATACGCAGTATTTT.

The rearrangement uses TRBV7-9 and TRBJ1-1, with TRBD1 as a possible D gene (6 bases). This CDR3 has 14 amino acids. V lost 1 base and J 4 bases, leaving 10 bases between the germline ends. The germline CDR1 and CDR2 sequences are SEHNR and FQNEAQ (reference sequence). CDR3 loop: CASSLGGGSTEAFF. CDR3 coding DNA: TGTGCCAGCAGCTTAGGAGGGGGAAGCACTGAAGCTTTCTTT.

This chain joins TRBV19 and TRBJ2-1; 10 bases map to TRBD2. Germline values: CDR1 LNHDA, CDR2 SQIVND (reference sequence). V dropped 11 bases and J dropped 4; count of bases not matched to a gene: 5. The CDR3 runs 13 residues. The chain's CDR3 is CASLAGGYNEQFF. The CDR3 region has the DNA TGTGCCTCCTTAGCGGGAGGTTACAATGAGCAGTTCTTC.

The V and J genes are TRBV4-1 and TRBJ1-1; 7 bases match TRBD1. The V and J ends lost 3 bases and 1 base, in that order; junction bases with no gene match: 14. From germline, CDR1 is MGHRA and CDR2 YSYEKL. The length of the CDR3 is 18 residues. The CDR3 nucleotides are TGCGCCAGCAGCCAGCTCCCAATAATACAGGGGAGGAACACTGAAGCTTTCTTT. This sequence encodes CASSQLPIIQGRNTEAFF.

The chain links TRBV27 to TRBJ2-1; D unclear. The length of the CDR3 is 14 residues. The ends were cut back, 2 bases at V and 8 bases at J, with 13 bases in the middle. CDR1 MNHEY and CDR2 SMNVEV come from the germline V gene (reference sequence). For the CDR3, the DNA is TGTGCCAGCAGTTTAATGCGTACCCCCGATGAGCAGTTCTTC. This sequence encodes CASSLMRTPDEQFF.

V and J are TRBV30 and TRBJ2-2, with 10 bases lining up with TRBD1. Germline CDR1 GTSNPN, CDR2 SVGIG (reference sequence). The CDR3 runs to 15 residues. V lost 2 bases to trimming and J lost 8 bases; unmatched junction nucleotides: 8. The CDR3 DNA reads TGTGCCTGGAGTAGGAGACAGGGGGCGGCGGGGGAGCTGTTTTTT. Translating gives CAWSRRQGAAGELFF.

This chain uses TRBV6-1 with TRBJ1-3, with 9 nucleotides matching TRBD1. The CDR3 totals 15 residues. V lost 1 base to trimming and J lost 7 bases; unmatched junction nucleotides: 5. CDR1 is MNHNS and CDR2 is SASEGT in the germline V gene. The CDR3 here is CASSEEDGTGNTIYF. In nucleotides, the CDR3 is TGTGCCAGCAGTGAAGAGGACGGGACAGGGAACACCATATATTTT.

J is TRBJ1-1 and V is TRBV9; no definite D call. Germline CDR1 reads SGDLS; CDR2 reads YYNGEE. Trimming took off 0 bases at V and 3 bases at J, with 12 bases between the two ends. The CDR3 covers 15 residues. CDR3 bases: TGTGCCAGCAGCGTAGGGGTCAGAGAGGACACTGAAGCTTTCTTT. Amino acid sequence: CASSVGVREDTEAFF.

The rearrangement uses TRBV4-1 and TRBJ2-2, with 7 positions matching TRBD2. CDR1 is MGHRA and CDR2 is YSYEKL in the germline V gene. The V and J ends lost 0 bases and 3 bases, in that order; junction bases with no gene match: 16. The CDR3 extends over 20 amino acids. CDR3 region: CASSQEPGMSEGGYTGELFF. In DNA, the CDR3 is TGCGCCAGCAGCCAAGAGCCAGGGATGAGCGAGGGAGGGTACACCGGGGAGCTGTTTTTT.

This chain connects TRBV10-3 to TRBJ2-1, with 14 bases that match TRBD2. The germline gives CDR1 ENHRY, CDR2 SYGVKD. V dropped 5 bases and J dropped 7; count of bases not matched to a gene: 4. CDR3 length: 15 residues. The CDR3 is CAISSGLAGENEQFF. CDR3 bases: TGTGCCATCAGTTCGGGACTAGCGGGAGAAAATGAGCAGTTCTTC.

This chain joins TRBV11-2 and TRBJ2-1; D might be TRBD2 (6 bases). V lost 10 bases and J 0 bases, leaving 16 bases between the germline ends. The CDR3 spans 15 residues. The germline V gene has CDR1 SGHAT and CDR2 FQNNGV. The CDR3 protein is CATSPGVSSYNEQFF. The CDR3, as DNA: TGTGCCACTAGCCCGGGGGTCAGCTCCTACAATGAGCAGTTCTTC.

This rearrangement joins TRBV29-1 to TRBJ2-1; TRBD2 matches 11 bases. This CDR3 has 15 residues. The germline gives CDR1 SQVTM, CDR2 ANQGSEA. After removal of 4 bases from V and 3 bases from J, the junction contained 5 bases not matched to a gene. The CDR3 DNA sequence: TGCAGCGTTGGGAACCTAGCGGGAGGCTACAATGAGCAGTTCTTC. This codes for CSVGNLAGGYNEQFF.

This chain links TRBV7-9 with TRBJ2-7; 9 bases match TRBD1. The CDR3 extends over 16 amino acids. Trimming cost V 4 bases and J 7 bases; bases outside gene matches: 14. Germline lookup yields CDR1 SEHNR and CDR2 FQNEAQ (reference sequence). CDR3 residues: CASSWQSGTGSGEQYF. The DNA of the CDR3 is TGTGCCAGCAGCTGGCAGTCCGGGACAGGGTCCGGGGAGCAGTACTTC.

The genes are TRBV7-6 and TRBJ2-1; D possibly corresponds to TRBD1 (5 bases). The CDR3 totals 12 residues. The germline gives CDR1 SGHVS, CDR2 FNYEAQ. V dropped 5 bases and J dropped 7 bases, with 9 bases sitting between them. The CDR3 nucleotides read TGTGCCAGCAGCCTCAGGGTTAATGAGCAGTTCTTC. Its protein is CASSLRVNEQFF.

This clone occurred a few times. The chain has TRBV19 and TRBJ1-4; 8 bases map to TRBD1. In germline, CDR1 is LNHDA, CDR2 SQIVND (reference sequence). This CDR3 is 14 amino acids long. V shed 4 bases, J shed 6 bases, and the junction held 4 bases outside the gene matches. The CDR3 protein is CASSKGTGYEKLFF. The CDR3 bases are TGTGCCAGTAGTAAAGGGACAGGTTATGAAAAACTGTTTTTT.

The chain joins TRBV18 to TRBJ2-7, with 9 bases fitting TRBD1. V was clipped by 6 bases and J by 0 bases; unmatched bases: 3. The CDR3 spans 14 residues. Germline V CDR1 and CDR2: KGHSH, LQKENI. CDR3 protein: CASSQGQGSYEQYF. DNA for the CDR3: TGTGCCAGCTCCCAGGGACAGGGCTCCTACGAGCAGTACTTC.

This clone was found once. The CDR3 here is CASSLSGVNYGYTF. CDR3 coding DNA: TGTGCCAGCAGCTTATCAGGGGTGAACTATGGCTACACCTTC. The chain has TRBV7-9 and TRBJ1-2, with D possibly being TRBD1 (6 bases). The CDR3 has 14 amino acids. Trimming removed 2 bases at V and 2 bases at J, with 9 bases between. Per germline, CDR1 SEHNR and CDR2 FQNEAQ (reference sequence).

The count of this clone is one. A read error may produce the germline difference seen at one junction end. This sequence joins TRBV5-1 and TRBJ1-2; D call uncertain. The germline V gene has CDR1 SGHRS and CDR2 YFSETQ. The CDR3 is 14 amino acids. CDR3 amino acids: CASSLVDRNYGYAF. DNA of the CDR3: TGCGCCAGCAGCTTAGTGGATCGTAACTATGGCTACGCCTTC.

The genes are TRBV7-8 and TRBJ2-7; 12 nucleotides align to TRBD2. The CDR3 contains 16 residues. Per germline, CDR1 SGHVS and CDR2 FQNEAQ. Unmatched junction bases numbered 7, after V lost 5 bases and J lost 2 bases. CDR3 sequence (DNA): TGTGCCAGCAGCCCGGCGACTAGCGGGAGTGCCTACGAGCAGTACTTC. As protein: CASSPATSGSAYEQYF.

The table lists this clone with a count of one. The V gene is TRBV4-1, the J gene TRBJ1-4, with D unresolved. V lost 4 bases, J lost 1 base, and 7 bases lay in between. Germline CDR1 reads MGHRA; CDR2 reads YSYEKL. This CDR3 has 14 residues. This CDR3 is CASSLGGTNEKLFF. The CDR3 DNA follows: TGCGCCAGCAGCCTGGGAGGAACTAATGAAAAACTGTTTTTT.

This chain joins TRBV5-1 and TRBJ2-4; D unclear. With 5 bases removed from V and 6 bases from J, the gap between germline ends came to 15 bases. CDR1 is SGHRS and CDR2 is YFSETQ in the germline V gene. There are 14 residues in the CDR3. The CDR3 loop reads CASRISDTGNIQYF. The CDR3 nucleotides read TGCGCCAGCAGAATCTCCGACACTGGAAACATTCAGTACTTC.

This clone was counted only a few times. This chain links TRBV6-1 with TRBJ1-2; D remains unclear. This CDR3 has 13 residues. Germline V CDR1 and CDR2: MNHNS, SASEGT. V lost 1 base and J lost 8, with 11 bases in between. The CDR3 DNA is TGTGCCAGCAGTGAAGTGGTAGAGGGCGGCTACACCTTC. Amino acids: CASSEVVEGGYTF.

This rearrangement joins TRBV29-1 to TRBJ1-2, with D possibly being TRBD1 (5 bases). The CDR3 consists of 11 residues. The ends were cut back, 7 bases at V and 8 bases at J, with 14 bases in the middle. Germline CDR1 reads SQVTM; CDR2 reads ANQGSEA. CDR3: CSERGVHGYTF. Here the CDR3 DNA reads TGCAGCGAACGGGGGGTCCACGGCTACACCTTC.

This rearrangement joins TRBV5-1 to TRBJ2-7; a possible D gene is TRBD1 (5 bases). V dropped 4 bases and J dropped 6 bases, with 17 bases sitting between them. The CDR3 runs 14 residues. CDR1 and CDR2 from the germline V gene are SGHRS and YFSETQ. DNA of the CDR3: TGCGCCAGCAGCCTCTCAATTGACAGTCGCGAGCAGTACTTC. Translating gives CASSLSIDSREQYF.